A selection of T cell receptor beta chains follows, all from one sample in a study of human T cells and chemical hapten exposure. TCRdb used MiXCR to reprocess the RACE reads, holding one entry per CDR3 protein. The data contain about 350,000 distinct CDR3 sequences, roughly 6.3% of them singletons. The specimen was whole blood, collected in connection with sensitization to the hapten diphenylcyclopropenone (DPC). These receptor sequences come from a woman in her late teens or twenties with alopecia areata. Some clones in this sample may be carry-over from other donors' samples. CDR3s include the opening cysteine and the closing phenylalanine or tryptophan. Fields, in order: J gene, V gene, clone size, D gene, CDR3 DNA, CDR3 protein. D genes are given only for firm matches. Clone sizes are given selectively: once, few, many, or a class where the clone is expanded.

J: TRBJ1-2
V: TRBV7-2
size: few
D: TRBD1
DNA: TGTGCCAGCAGCTTATGGGACAGCTATGGCTACACCTTC
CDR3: CASSLWDSYGYTF

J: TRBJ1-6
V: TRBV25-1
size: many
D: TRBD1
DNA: TGTGCCAGCAGTGACCAGCTTGACAGGGGCACTTCACCCCTCCACTTT
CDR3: CASSDQLDRGTSPLHF

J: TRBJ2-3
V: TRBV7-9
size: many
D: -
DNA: TGTGCCAGCAGCTTAAGTGAGACAACTAGCACAGATACGCAGTATTTT
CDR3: CASSLSETTSTDTQYF

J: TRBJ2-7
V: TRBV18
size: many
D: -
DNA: TGTGCCAGCTCACCGGCCCGGGACGACGAGCAGTACTTC
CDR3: CASSPARDDEQYF

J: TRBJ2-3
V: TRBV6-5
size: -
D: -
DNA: TGTGCCAGCAGTTACCCTGGGGGAGATACGCAGTATTTT
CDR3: CASSYPGGDTQYF

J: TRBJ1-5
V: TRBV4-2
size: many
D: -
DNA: TGTGCCAGCAGCCAAGACTCATCCCGGGAGCCCCAGCATTTT
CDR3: CASSQDSSREPQHF

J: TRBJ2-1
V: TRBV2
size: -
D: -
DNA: TGTGCCAGCAGTGAAGTGGGGGGCGCCTACAATGAGCAGTTCTTC
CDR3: CASSEVGGAYNEQFF

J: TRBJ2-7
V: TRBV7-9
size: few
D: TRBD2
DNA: TGTGCCAGCAGCTTTGGCCGGGGGGATGCGTACGAGCAGTACTTC
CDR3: CASSFGRGDAYEQYF

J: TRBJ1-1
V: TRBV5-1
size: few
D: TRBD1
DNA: TGCGCCAGCAGCTTGGGGACAGGGGATGAGGAAGCTTTCTTT
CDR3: CASSLGTGDEEAFF

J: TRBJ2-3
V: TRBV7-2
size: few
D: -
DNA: TGTGCCAGCAGCCCCAGTCCTAGCACAGATACGCAGTATTTT
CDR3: CASSPSPSTDTQYF

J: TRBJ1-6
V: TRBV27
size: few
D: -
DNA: TGTGCCACCTCGCGAGGGGGGGGTTCACCCCTCCACTTT
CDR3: CATSRGGGSPLHF

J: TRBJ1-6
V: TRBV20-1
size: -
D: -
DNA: TGCAGTGCTAGGGCTACGGGACAACCTAATTCACCCCTCCACTTT
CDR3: CSARATGQPNSPLHF

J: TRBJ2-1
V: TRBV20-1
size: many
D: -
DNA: TGCAGTGCTAGTCCTGGGACCAACTCCTACAATGAGCAGTTCTTC
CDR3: CSASPGTNSYNEQFF

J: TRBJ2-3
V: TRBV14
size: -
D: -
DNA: TGTGCCAGCAGCCAAGTGTTGACAGATACGCAGTATTTT
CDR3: CASSQVLTDTQYF

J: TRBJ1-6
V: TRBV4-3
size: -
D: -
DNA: TGCGCCAGCAGCCCCATGGCCCTGGGGAATTCACCCCTCCACTTT
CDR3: CASSPMALGNSPLHF

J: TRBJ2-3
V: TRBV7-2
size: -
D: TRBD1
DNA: TGTGCCAGCAGCTTGTATGGGACAGGGGTCCCAGATACGCAGTATTTT
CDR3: CASSLYGTGVPDTQYF

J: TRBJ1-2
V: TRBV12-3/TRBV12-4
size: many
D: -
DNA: TGTGCCAGCAGTTTATTTTCCCGGGATGGAGGCTACACCTTC
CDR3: CASSLFSRDGGYTF

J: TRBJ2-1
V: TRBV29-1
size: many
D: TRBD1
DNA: TGCAGCGTAATGACAGGGGGCGGTTTTAAGTTCTTC
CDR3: CSVMTGGGFKFF

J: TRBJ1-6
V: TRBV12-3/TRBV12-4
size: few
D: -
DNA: TGTGCCAGCAGTTTGACAAACTATAATTCACCCCTCCACTTT
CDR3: CASSLTNYNSPLHF

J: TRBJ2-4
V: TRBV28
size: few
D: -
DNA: TGTGCCAGCAGCCCCCCCAGGGTGAATAACATTCAGTACTTC
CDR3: CASSPPRVNNIQYF

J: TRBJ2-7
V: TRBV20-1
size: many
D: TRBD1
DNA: TGCAGTGCTTTACCCCCGGGACAGGGCTACGAGCAGTACTTC
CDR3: CSALPPGQGYEQYF

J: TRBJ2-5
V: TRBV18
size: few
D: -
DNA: TGTGCCAGCTCAACGGGGACACAAGAGACCCAGTACTTC
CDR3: CASSTGTQETQYF

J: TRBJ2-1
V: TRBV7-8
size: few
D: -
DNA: TGTGCCAGCAGCTTCCGTGACCCCCGGGGAAGCAATGAGCAGTTCTTC
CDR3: CASSFRDPRGSNEQFF

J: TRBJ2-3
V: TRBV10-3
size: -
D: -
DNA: TGTGCCATCAGCGAAGGAGGGTCGCGCACAGATACGCAGTATTTT
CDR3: CAISEGGSRTDTQYF

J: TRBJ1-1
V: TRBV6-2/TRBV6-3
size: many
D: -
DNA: TGTGCCAGCAGTTCACTATCGGGACCCCCAAGTCCCACTGAAGCTTTCTTT
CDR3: CASSSLSGPPSPTEAFF

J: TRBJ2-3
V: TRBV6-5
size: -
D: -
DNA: TGTGCCAGCAGTTACTCAAGCGCTATCACAGATACGCAGTATTTT
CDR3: CASSYSSAITDTQYF

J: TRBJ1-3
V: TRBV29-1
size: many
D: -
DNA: TGCAGCGTTAAAAGAGGGGGAGCTGGAAACACCATATATTTT
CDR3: CSVKRGGAGNTIYF

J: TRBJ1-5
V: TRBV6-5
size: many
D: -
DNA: TGTGCCAGCAGTTACGGGACGCAGCCGTTTCAGCCCCAGCATTTT
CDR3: CASSYGTQPFQPQHF

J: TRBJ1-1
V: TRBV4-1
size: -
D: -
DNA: TGCGCCAGCAGCCGATTGTTAGTGAACACTGAAGCTTTCTTT
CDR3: CASSRLLVNTEAFF

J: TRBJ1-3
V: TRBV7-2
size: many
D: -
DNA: TGTGCCAGCAGCTCTACGAGGGGGGGAAACACCATATATTTT
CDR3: CASSSTRGGNTIYF

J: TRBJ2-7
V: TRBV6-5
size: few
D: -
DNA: TGTGCCAGCAATACCGACACCGGCCCGGGTGAGCAGTACTTC
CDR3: CASNTDTGPGEQYF

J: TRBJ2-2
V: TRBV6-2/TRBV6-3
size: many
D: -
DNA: TGTGCCAGCAGTTACGAATTTCCAGCGAACACCGGGGAGCTGTTTTTT
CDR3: CASSYEFPANTGELFF

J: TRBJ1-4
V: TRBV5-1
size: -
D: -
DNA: TGCGCCAGCAGGGGGGCAACTAATGAAAAACTGTTTTTT
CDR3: CASRGATNEKLFF

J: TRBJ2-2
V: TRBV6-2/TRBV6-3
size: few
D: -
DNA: TGTGCCAGCAGTAGGGGGACCGGGGAGCTGTTTTTT
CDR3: CASSRGTGELFF

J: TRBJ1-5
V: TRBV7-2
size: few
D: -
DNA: TGTGCCAGCAGCTTAGCTCCCCACAATCAGCCCCAGCATTTT
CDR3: CASSLAPHNQPQHF

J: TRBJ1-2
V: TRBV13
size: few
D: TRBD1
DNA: TGTGCCACCGAACAGGGGAAGTATGGCTACACCTTC
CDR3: CATEQGKYGYTF

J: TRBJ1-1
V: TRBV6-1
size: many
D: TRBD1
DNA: TGTGCCAGCAGCCGTGGACAGGGGACTACTGAAGCTTTCTTT
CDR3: CASSRGQGTTEAFF

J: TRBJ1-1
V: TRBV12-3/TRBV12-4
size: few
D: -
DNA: TGTGCCAGCAGTTTAGCATTGTATCTGGCGGGTCCTCAAGAAGCTTTCTTT
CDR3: CASSLALYLAGPQEAFF

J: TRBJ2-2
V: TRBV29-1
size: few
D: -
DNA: TGCAGCGTCGGGGGACGGACGAACACCGGGGAGCTGTTTTTT
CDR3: CSVGGRTNTGELFF

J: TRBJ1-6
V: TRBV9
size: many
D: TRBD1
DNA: TGTGCCAGCAGCGGGTCGGACAGGAATTCACCCCTCCACTTT
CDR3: CASSGSDRNSPLHF

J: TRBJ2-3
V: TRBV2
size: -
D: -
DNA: TGTGCCAGCAGTGGAGTCGGGGGGCCCTCGTCGCAGTATTTT
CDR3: CASSGVGGPSSQYF

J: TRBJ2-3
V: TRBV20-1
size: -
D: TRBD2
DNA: TGCAGCCCCCGAGCGGGGGTAGATACGCAGTATTTT
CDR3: CSPRAGVDTQYF

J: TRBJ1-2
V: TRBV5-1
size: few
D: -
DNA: TGCGCCAGCAGCTTGGAAGGTCGATACTCATTCTATGGCTACACCTTC
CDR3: CASSLEGRYSFYGYTF

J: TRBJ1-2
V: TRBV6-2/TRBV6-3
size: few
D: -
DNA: TGTGCCAGCAACCCGTATGAGGGGTTCGTCTATGGCTACACCTTC
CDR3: CASNPYEGFVYGYTF

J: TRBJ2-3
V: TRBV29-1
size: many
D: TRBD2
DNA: TGCAGCTTCTGGGGACTAGCGGGCACAGATACGCAGTATTTT
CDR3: CSFWGLAGTDTQYF

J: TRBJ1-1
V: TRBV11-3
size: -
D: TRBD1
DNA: TGTGCCAGCAGCCAAGGACAGGGGGCGAATGAAGCTTTCTTT
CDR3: CASSQGQGANEAFF

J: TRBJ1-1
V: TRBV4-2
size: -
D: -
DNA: TGTGCCAGCAGCCAAGACATACTGTTAAACACTGAAGCTTTCTTT
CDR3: CASSQDILLNTEAFF

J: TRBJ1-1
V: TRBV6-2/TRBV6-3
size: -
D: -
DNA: TGTGCCAGCAGTTACCTCCAGCGGACAGCAGATGAAGCTTTCTTT
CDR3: CASSYLQRTADEAFF

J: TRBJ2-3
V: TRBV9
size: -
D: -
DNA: TGTGCCAGCAGCGCAAACGGGGGACCTAGCACAGATACGCAGTATTTT
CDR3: CASSANGGPSTDTQYF

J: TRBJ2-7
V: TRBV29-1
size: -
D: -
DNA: TGCAGCGTTGGGTGGACAGAGGGTCACGAGCAGTACTTC
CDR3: CSVGWTEGHEQYF

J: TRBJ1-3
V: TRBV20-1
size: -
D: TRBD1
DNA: TGCAGTGCTACAGGGGGCGGAAACACCATATATTTT
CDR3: CSATGGGNTIYF

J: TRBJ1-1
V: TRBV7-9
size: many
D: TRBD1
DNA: TGTGCCAGCAGCTACTTCAGGGGGCGCACGGCTGAAGCTTTCTTT
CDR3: CASSYFRGRTAEAFF

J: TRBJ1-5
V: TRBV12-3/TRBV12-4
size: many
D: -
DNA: TGTGCCAGCAGTCCCGGCACGGGCCAGCCCCAGCATTTT
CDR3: CASSPGTGQPQHF

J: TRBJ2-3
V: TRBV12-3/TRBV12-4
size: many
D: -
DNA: TGTGCCAGCAGCCCCTTTAGCACAGATACGCAGTATTTT
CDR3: CASSPFSTDTQYF

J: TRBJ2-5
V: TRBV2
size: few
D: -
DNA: TGTGCCAGCGAAATTCAAGAGACCCAGTACTTC
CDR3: CASEIQETQYF

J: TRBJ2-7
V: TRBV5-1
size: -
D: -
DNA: TGCGCCAGCAGCCCTACGCGGACAGAGCCACCCTACGAGCAGTACTTC
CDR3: CASSPTRTEPPYEQYF

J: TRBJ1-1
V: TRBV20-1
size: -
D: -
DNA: TGCAGTGCCAAGAAAGTCGGGAACACTGAAGCTTTCTTT
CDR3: CSAKKVGNTEAFF

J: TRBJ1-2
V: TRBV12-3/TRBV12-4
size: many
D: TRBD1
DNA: TGTGCCAGCAGTCCCTCGGACAGGGTAGGCGGCTACACCTTC
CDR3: CASSPSDRVGGYTF